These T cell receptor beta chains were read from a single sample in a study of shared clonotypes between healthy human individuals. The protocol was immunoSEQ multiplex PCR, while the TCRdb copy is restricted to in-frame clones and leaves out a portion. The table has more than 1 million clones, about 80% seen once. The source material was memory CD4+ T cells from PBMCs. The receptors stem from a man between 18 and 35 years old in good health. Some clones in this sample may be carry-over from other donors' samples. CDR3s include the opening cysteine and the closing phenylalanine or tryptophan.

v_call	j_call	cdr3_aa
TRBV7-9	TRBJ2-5	CASSSRGNQGQETQYF
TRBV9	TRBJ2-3	CASSTLAGGPDTQYF
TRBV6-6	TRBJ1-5	CAAGGRGQPQHF
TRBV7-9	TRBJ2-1	CASSLGGTAFEQFF
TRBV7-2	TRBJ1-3	CASSALGSGNTIYF
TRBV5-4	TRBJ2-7	CASSDLAREQYF
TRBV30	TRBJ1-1	CAWSVGGLPFF
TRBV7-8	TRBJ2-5	CASSLAPETQYF
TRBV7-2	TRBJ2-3	CASSPPSADTQYF
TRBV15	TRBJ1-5	CATSRDGRVGQPQHF
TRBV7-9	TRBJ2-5	CASSATGRALRETQYF
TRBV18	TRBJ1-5	CASSPGGLNQPQHF
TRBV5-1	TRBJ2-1	CASSLAGASGSDEQFF
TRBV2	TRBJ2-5	CASSEWVLVETQYF
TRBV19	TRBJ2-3	CASSSGSRTDTQYF
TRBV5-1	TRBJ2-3	CASRRSGSDGDTQYF
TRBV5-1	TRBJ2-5	CASSSGQSEETQYF
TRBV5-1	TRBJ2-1	CASSIGQNNEQFF
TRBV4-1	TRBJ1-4	CASSHTQGDEKLFF
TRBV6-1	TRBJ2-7	CASSELAFPYEQYF
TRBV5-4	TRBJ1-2	CASSSATGGEYGYTF
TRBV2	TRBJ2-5	CASRDDRGMYQETQYF
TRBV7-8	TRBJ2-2	CASSPRRGQQPTNTGELFF
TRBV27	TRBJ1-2	CASRKAGQGYGYTF
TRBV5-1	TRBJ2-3	CASSSGLADVADTQYF
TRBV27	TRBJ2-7	CASSPGGSYYEQYF
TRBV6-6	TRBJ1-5	CASSYLLGGLGQPQHF